A selection of T cell receptor beta chains follows, all from one sample in a study of blood T cell repertoires in COVID-19. Clones were sequenced by immunoSEQ multiplex PCR, and TCRdb holds only the in-frame ones, with some missing. The table includes roughly 200,000 clones, 82% detected once. Sequencing was done on a sample of PBMCs or T cells enriched from blood (not recorded which). The receptors shown here come from a man aged 35 to 55 who had recovered from COVID-19. CDR3s include the opening cysteine and the closing phenylalanine or tryptophan. D genes are given only for firm matches. The size field is filled for only some rows; it gives once, few, many or a size class.

j_gene | v_gene | abundance | d_gene | CDR3nt | CDR3aa
TRBJ2-2 | TRBV19 | - | - | TGTGCCAGTAGTATTAAGGGGCGCCTTACCGGGGAGCTGTTTTTT | CASSIKGRLTGELFF
TRBJ1-2 | TRBV5-6 | - | - | TGTGCCAGCACAGAGGACAGCTATGGCTACACCTTC | CASTEDSYGYTF
TRBJ2-3 | TRBV5-4 | - | TRBD2 | TGTGCCAGCAGCCTCCGGACTAGCGGGTACACAGATACGCAGTATTTT | CASSLRTSGYTDTQYF
TRBJ1-3 | TRBV4-1 | - | - | TGCGCCAGCAGCCGTGAACAGGGCTATGACTCTGGAAACACCATATATTTT | CASSREQGYDSGNTIYF
TRBJ2-2 | TRBV5-4 | - | TRBD1 | TGTGCCAGCAGCCAGGACAGGGTGAACACCGGGGAGCTGTTTTTT | CASSQDRVNTGELFF
TRBJ2-3 | TRBV7-3 | - | - | TGTGCCAGCAGCCTCTTAAGAGGCGGAGATACGCAGTATTTT | CASSLLRGGDTQYF
TRBJ1-2 | TRBV29-1 | - | - | TGCAGCGTTGAAAAGCGGGGCAGCTATGGCTACACCTTC | CSVEKRGSYGYTF
TRBJ2-3 | TRBV7-2 | - | - | TGTGCCAGCAGCTCCGACTCGATCCCAGATACGCAGTATTTT | CASSSDSIPDTQYF
TRBJ1-1 | TRBV7-9 | - | TRBD1 | TGTGCCAGCAGGTCAGGGGGGAACACTGAAGCTTTCTTT | CASRSGGNTEAFF
TRBJ2-1 | TRBV4-3 | few | TRBD2 | TGCGCCAGCAGCCAAGATCCCGAGCGGGAGGGGTTCAATGAGCAGTTCTTC | CASSQDPEREGFNEQFF
TRBJ2-5 | TRBV10-3 | - | - | TGTGCCATCAGTGAGTCAGGGGTAGAGACCCAGTACTTC | CAISESGVETQYF
TRBJ2-2 | TRBV5-4 | - | TRBD2 | TGTGCCAGCAGCCCCCGAATGGGAGGGAGGACCGGGGAGCTGTTTTTT | CASSPRMGGRTGELFF
TRBJ1-4 | TRBV18 | - | TRBD1 | TGTGCCAGCTCACCACGGACAGGGGGCGCCGGGGAAAAACTGTTTTTT | CASSPRTGGAGEKLFF
TRBJ1-4 | TRBV4-3 | - | - | TGCGCCAGCAGCCAAGAAGGAGGGGCCGGGGAAAAACTGTTTTTT | CASSQEGGAGEKLFF
TRBJ1-2 | TRBV19 | - | - | TGTGCCAGTAGTATTCGGGACATGGGAGGCTACACCTTC | CASSIRDMGGYTF
TRBJ1-5 | TRBV28 | - | - | TGTGCCAGCTGGGGGCTCAATAGCAATCAGCCCCAGCATTTT | CASWGLNSNQPQHF
TRBJ2-1 | TRBV5-3 | - | TRBD2 | TGTGCCAGAAGCTTGGAGACTAGCGGGAGAGAGAGGGCCTACAATGAGCAGTTCTTC | CARSLETSGRERAYNEQFF
TRBJ1-2 | TRBV6-2/TRBV6-3 | once | - | TGTGCCAGCAGTTGGACAGCCTATGGCTACACCTTC | CASSWTAYGYTF
TRBJ1-5 | TRBV18 | - | - | TGTGCCAGCTCACCACCTGCGGGACTCGCTTATCAGCCCCAGCATTTT | CASSPPAGLAYQPQHF
TRBJ2-1 | TRBV28 | - | - | TGTGCCAGCAAACCGGGACTCCTCTACAATGAGCAGTTCTTC | CASKPGLLYNEQFF
TRBJ1-2 | TRBV25-1 | few | - | TGTGCCAGCAGTGAAGGCTTCCATGGCTACACCTTC | CASSEGFHGYTF
TRBJ2-1 | TRBV6-5 | - | TRBD1 | TGTGCCAGCAGGGGGGGACAGGGGGCCGATGAGCAGTTCTTC | CASRGGQGADEQFF
TRBJ1-5 | TRBV2 | - | - | TGTGCCAGCATACAGGATAGCAATCAGCCCCAGCATTTT | CASIQDSNQPQHF
TRBJ2-3 | TRBV5-5 | - | TRBD2 | TGTGCCAGCAGTTTGAGCGGGAGTGGGGATACGCAGTATTTT | CASSLSGSGDTQYF
TRBJ2-1 | TRBV4-3 | - | TRBD2 | TGCGCCAGCAGCCAAGATAGGGACTACTACAATGAGCAGTTCTTC | CASSQDRDYYNEQFF
TRBJ1-1 | TRBV28 | - | - | TGTGCCAGCAGCTTCTCGGGATGGAACACTGAAGCTTTCTTT | CASSFSGWNTEAFF
TRBJ1-5 | TRBV10-2 | - | - | TGCGCCAGCAGTGTTGTCAGGGCGAATCAGCCCCAGCATTTT | CASSVVRANQPQHF
TRBJ1-4 | TRBV5-8 | - | TRBD1 | TGTGCCAGCAGCCGACAGGGTCAGACTAATGAAAAACTGTTTTTT | CASSRQGQTNEKLFF
TRBJ2-2 | TRBV5-6 | - | - | TGTGCCAGCAGCTTGGCCAGAGGCGGGGAGCTGTTTTTT | CASSLARGGELFF
TRBJ2-3 | TRBV5-6 | - | TRBD2 | TGTGCCACCAGCCCCAAATCACTAGCGGGGGGGGATACGCAGTATTTT | CATSPKSLAGGDTQYF
TRBJ1-2 | TRBV5-1 | - | - | TGCGCCAGCAGCTTTTCCGGGGACTATGGCTACACCTTC | CASSFSGDYGYTF